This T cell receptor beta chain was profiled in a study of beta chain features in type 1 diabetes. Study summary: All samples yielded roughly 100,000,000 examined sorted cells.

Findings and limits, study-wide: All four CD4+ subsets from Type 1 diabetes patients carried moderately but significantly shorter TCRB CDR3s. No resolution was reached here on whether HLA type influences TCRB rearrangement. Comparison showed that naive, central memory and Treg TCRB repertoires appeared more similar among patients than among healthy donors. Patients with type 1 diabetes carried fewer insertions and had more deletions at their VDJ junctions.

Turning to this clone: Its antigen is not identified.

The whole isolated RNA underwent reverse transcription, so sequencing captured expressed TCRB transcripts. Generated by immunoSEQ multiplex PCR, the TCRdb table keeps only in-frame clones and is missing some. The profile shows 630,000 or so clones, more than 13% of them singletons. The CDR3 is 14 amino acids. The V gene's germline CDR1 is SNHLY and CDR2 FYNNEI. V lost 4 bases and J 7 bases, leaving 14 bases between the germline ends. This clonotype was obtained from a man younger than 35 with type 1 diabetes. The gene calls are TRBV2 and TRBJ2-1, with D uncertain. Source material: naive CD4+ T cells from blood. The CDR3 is CASSAEGLVNEQFF. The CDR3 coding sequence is TGTGCCAGCAGTGCTGAAGGGTTAGTGAATGAGCAGTTCTTC. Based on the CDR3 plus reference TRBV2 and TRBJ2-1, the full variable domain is EPEVTQTPSHQVTQMGQEVILRCVPISNHLYFYWYRQILGQKVEFLVSFYNNEISEKSEIFDDQFSVERPDGSNFTLKIRSTKLEDSAMYFCASSAEGLVNEQFFGPGTRLTVL.